Below, one T cell receptor beta chain is given with its context. Antigen: not known. These data originate in a study of shared clonotypes between healthy human individuals. Researchers divided each subset's genomic DNA evenly across several immunoSEQ plates. Per the original methods: ImmunoSEQ gave junction-only sequences without quality scores, so filtering differed. Clones were read by immunoSEQ multiplex PCR, and TCRdb kept only the in-frame ones, dropping some. Clone size and the V and J calls come from that table; the DNA yielded D and trimming. There are 1,500,000 or so clones in the sample; 98% to 99% occur only once, and about 0.34% lies in the top ten. V was clipped by 7 bases and J by 7 bases, with 19 bases between them. Per the germline V gene, CDR1 is LNHDA and CDR2 is SQIVND (reference sequence). The CDR3 contains 15 residues. The study, taken as a whole, reports: Around 5% was the fraction of naive CD4 clonotypes found shared across four donors. Generally, naive subsets came out with larger estimated richness than memory subsets.

This receptor was obtained from a man younger than 45 in good health. The J gene is TRBJ2-2, the V gene TRBV19; TRBD2 is a possible D gene (7 bases). The source material was naive CD4+ T cells sorted from blood. Subset meaning: CD45RA+ positively selected. The CDR3 bases are TGTGCCAGTACCGCGGGGGCTAGGGCCGGCGGGGAGCTGTTTTTT. As protein: CASTAGARAGGELFF. The full variable domain, rest sourced from reference TRBV19 and TRBJ2-2, is DGGITQSPKYLFRKEGQNVTLSCEQNLNHDAMYWYRQDPGQGLRLIYYSQIVNDFQKGDIAEGYSVSREKKESFPLTVTSAQKNPTAFYLCASTAGARAGGELFFGEGSRLTVL.